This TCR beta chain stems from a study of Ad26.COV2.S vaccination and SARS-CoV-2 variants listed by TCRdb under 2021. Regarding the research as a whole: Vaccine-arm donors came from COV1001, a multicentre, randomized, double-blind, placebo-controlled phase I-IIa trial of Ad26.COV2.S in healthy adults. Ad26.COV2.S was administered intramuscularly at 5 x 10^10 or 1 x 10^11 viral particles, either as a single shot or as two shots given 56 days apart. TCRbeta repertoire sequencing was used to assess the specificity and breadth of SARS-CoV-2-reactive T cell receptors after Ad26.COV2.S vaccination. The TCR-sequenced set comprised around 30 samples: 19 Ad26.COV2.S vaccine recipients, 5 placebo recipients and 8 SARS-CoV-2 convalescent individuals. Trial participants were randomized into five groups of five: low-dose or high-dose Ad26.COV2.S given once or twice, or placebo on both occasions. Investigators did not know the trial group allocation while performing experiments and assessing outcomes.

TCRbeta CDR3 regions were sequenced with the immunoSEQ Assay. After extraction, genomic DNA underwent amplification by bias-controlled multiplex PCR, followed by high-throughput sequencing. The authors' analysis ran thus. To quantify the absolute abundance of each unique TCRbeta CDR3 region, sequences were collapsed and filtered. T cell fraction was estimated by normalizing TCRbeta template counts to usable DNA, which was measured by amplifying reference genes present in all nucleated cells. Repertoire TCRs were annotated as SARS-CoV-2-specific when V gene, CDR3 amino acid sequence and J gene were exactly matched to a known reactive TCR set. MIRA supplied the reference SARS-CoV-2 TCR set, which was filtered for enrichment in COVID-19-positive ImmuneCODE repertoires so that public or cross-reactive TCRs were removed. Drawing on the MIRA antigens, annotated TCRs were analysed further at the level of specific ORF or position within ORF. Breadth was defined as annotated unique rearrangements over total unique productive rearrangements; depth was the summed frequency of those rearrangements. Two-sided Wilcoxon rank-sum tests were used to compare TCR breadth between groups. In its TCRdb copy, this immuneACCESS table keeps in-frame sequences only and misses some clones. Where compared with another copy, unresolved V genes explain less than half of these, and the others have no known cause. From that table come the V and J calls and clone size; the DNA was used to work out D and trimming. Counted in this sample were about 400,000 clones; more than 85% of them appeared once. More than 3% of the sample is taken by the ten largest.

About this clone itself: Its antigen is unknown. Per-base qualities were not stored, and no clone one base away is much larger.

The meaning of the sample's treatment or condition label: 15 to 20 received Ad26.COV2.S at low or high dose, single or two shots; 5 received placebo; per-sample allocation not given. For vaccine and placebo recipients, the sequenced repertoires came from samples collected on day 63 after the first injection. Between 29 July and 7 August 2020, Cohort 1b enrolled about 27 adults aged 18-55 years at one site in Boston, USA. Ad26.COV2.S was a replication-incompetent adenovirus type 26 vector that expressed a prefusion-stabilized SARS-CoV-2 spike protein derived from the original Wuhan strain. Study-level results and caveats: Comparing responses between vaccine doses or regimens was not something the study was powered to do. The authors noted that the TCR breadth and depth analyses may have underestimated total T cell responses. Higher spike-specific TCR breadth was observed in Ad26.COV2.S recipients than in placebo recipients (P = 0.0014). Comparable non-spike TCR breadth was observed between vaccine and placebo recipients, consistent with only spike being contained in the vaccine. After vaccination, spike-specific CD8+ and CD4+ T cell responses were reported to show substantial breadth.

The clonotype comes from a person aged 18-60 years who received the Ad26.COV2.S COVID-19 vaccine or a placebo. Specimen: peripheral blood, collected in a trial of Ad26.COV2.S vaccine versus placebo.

The CDR3 region reads CASGTSGTYEQYF. The DNA sequence reads TGTGCCAGCGGGACTAGCGGAACCTACGAGCAGTACTTC. The rearrangement joined TRBV3-1 (or the pseudogene TRBV3-2) to TRBJ2-7; 11 bases in the middle match TRBD2. Trimmed from V: 8 bases; trimmed from J: 2 bases; junction bases lacking a gene match: 2. For CDR1 and CDR2, the germline V gene (reference sequence) lists LGHDT and YNNKEL. The CDR3 measures 13 amino acids from cysteine to phenylalanine. Just the 39-base CDR3 DNA is kept, in frame starting at base 1.